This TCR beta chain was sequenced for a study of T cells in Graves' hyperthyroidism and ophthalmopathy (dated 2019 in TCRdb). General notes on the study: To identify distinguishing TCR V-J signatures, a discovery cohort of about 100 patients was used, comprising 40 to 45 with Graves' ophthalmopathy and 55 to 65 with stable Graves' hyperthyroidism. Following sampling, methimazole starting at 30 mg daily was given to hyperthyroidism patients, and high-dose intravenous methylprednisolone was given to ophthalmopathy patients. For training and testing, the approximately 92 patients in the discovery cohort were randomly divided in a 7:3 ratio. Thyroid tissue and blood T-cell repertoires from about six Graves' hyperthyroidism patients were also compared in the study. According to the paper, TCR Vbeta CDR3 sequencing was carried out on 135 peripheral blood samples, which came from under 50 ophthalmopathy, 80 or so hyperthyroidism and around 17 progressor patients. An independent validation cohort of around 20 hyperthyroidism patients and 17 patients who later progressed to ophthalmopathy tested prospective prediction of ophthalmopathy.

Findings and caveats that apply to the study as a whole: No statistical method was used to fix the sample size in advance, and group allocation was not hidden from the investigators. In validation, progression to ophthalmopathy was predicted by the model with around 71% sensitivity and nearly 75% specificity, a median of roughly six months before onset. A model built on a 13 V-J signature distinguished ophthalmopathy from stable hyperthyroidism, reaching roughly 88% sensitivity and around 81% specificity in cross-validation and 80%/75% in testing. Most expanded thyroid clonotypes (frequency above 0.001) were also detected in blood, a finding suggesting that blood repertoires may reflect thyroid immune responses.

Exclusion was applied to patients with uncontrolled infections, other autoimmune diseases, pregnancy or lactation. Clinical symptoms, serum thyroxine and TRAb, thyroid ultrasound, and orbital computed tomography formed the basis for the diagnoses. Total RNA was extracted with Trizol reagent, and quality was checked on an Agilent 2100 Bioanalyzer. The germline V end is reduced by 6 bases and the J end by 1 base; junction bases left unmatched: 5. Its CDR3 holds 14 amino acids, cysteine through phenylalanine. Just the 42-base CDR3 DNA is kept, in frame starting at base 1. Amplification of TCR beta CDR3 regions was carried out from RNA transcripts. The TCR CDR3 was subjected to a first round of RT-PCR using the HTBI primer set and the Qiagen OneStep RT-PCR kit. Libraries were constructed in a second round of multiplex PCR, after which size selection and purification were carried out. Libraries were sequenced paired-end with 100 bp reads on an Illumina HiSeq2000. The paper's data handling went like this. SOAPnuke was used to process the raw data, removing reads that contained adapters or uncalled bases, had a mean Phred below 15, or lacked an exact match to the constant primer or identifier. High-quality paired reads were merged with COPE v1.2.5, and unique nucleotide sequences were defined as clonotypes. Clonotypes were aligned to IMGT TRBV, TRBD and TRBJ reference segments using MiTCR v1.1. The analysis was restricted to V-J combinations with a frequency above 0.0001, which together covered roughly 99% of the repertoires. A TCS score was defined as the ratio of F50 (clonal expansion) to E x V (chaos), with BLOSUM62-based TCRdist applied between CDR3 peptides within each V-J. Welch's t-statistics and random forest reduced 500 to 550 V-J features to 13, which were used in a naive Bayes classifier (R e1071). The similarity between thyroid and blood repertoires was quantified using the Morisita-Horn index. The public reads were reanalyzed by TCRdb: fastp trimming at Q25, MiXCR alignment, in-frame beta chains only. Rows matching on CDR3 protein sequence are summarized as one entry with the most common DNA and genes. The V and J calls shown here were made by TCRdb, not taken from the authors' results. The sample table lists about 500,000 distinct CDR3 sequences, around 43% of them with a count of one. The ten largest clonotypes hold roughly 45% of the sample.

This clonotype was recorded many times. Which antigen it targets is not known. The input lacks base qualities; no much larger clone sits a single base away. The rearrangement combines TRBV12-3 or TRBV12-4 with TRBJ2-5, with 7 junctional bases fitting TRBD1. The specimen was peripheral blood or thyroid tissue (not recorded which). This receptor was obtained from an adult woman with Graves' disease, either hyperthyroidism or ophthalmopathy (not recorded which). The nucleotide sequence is TGTGCCAGCAGCAAGGGACAGTCCCAAGAGACCCAGTACTTC. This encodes CASSKGQSQETQYF.